The TCR beta chain described here comes from a study of OX40 agonist ivuxolimab in advanced cancers. Background on the study: The dose of intravenous ivuxolimab that patients received every 2 weeks ranged from 0.01 to 10 mg/kg. Study-level points and caveats: CD8+ T cells (on average) carried more expanded clones than CD4+ T cells.

Germline CDR1 reads MNHEY; CDR2 reads SMNVEV (reference sequence). Losses at the gene ends were 5 bases for V and 0 bases for J; bases not matched to a gene: 10. The CDR3 is 19 amino acids. With respect to this clone: Its antigen is currently unknown.

The assay was immunoSEQ multiplex PCR, and TCRdb's table has in-frame clones only and misses some. The sample consists of just under 75,000 clones, about 90% of them appearing once. The sequencing used CD4+ or CD8+ T cells sorted from blood, collected in a trial of the OX40 agonist ivuxolimab. The chain carries TRBV27 and TRBJ2-7; 16 nucleotides align to TRBD2. The clonotype originates from an adult with an advanced solid tumor such as melanoma, head and neck, liver or kidney cancer. The CDR3 nucleotides read TGTGCCAGCAGTGGGTCGGGACTAGCGGGAGGGGCCCCCTCCTACGAGCAGTACTTC. As protein: CASSGSGLAGGAPSYEQYF.